The clone carrying this T cell receptor beta chain was counted between two and nine times. Its target is not known. Germline V CDR1 and CDR2: LGHNA, YNFKEQ. This CDR3 region has 15 residues. Trimming took 0 bases from V and 5 from J, leaving 11 bases between them. These data are taken from a study of cytomegalovirus exposure and HLA in healthy donors. Study-wide background: The same platform was used for the 110 or so validation repertoires and the approximately 670 first-cohort repertoires, a later analysis reported. General study findings and limits: The classifier reportedly diagnosed cytomegalovirus status with high sensitivity and specificity.

Sequencing was performed with immunoSEQ multiplex PCR; in TCRdb, only in-frame clones are kept and a portion is missing. The sample lists under 130,000 clones; about 88% were seen once. The study drew the donors from its roughly 130-subject validation cohort, separate from the roughly 700-subject first cohort. The sequence derives from a woman in her late teens or twenties in good health and CMV-seropositive. J is TRBJ1-5 and V is TRBV4-2; perhaps TRBD1 as D (5 bases). What was sequenced was PBMCs. In nucleotides, the CDR3 is TGTGCCAGCAGCCAAGATCGGGGGTTCTATCAGCCCCAGCATTTT. It translates to CASSQDRGFYQPQHF.